This TCR beta chain was documented in a study of shared clonotypes between healthy human individuals (dated by TCRdb to 2020 to 2021). Notes on the research overall: A couple of women and a few men aged 18 to 49 years were included in the cohort. Leukapheresis yielded between about 0.94 and 8.9 billion PBMCs per donor. The study deeply sequenced blood TCR repertoires of about five healthy adults to estimate repertoire size and the extent of clonotype sharing between individuals. To increase sequencing depth and limit assay-specific biases, TCR repertoire library preparation and sequencing were carried out by different laboratories using diverse techniques. For each donor, CD4 naive and CD4 memory were each given three plates, CD8 naive was given two plates, and CD8 memory was given one plate. The paper's findings and limits, for the study overall: Pairwise subsampling led to the expectation that sequencing depth would affect the degree of clonotype sharing among donors. When four donors were compared, the shared fraction of clonotypes was about 5.5% for naive CD4, approximately 3.3% for naive CD8, 2.3% for memory CD4, and approximately 0.4% for memory CD8. Compared with non-shared clonotypes, the clonotypes found in all four sorted-subset donors had higher generation probabilities. Only blood was sampled, and tissue TCR repertoires likely differ from those in blood. Rarefaction of sorted-subset datasets indicated incomplete sequencing despite the large sequencing depth. Estimated clonotype richness was generally larger for naive than for memory subsets. Because the study included a small number of donors, the genetic and exposure-history diversity represented was limited.

Taken from the germline V gene, the CDR1 and CDR2 loops are LGHNA and YSLEER. The junction shows trimming of 0 bases on V and 1 base on J, plus 6 bases between the germline ends. Its CDR3 holds 15 amino acids, cysteine through phenylalanine. The retained sequence is limited to the CDR3, 45 bases, with the frame set at the first base. Using the deep immunoSEQ assay, TCR CDR3 regions were amplified from genomic DNA by multiplex PCR. Extracted genomic DNA from each cell subset was distributed evenly across all wells of several immunoSEQ 96-well plates, and each plate was treated as a replicate. Each replicate PCR for sorted subsets received roughly 0.2 ug genomic DNA, equal to about 29,000 T cell genomes. Purified libraries were measured with a Qubit 3.0 fluorometer, size-checked on a Bioanalyzer 2100, and measured again with the KAPA Library Quantification kit. Each immunoSEQ 96-well plate was sequenced on its own single-read 150-cycle Illumina NextSeq 550 flow cell. In the authors' own workflow: Because the immunoSEQ output included only junctional sequences and no quality scores, the filtering could not be the same as the filtering used for full-length reads. To assign V/J genes and CDR3, sequences were annotated using PyIR, a Python wrapper for IgBLAST v1.9, with IMGT germline references. Any read was removed if the V/J assignment was weak (E-value above 1e-6), the CDR3 was missing, or the read contained stop codons, out-of-frame junctions, or ambiguous translated residues. V3J clonotypes were defined as sequences sharing the same inferred V gene, J gene, and CDR3 amino acid sequence. Percentage overlap between repertoires was calculated by dividing the number of shared unique clonotypes by the size of the smaller repertoire. Three approaches were used to assess repertoire richness: RTK rarefaction, the Chao1 estimator, and Recon v2.1 estimates of unobserved clonotypes. For all TCRbeta clonotypes obtained by the gDNA method from a few donors, generation probabilities were computed with OLGA. Held by TCRdb, this immuneACCESS table contains in-frame sequences only and omits some clones. Under half of the omission traces to an unresolved V gene where checked; the cause of the rest is unknown. V and J calls and clone size are given by that table; D and trimming were obtained from the DNA. The sample profile shows about 2.1 million clones; 93% of them were found once. The ten largest clones capture about 1.7% of the sample.

Concerning this clone itself: Which antigen it targets is not known. One base away there is no much larger clone; base qualities are not given. Distinct nucleotide sequences in the sample also encode this CDR3.

For the CD8 naive samples, CD45RO-negative cells were positively selected for CCR7, yielding a CD45RA+CCR7+ population from which TemRA cells were excluded. Healthy HIV-negative adults with no recently reported acute infections or vaccinations were included as donors. All donors were Caucasian adults living in Nashville, Tennessee, USA. After blood collection by leukapheresis, PBMCs were isolated using Ficoll-Histopaque density gradient centrifugation and then cryopreserved in the vapor phase of liquid nitrogen. Analytical flow cytometry was used to check the purity and quantity of every magnetically sorted T cell population. Each sorted fraction had its genomic DNA isolated and then quantified by UV absorbance on a Nanodrop 2000c.

The source is a man younger than 35 in good health. Some clones in this sample may be carry-over from other donors' samples. The chain joins TRBV4-3 to TRBJ2-2, with the D segment identity uncertain. The sequenced sample consisted of naive CD8+ T cells from PBMCs. The sample's cell subset or site label is to be understood as: CD45RA+CCR7+. The CDR3 has the sequence CASSQDRGNTGELFF. The DNA sequence is as follows: TGCGCCAGCAGCCAAGATAGAGGGAACACCGGGGAGCTGTTTTTT.